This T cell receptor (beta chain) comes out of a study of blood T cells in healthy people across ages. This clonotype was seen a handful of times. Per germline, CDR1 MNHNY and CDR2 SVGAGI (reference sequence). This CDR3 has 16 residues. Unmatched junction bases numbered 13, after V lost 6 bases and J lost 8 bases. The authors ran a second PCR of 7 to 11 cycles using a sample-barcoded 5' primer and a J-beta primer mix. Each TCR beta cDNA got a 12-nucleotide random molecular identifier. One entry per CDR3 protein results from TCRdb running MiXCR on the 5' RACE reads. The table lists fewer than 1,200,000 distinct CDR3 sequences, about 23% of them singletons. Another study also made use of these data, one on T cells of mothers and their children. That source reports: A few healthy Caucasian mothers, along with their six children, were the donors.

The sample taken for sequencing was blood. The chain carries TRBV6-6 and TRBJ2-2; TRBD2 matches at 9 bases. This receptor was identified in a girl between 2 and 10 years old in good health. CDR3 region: CASSLGIAGVLGELFF. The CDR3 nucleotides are TGTGCCAGCAGCCTAGGAATAGCGGGAGTTTTGGGGGAGCTGTTTTTT.